Listed below are T cell receptor beta chains from one sample, sequenced in a study of human thymus T cells. The protocol was immunoSEQ multiplex PCR, while the TCRdb copy is restricted to in-frame clones and leaves out a portion. The sample lists over 35,000 clones, 94% occurring once. Source material: blood. The source is a boy less than two years old with a congenital heart defect but otherwise immunologically healthy. CDR3s include the opening cysteine and the closing phenylalanine or tryptophan. A D gene is named only where the DNA matches it firmly. The size entry is marked missing in some rows and otherwise reads once, few, many or a size class.

>TRBV30|-|TRBJ2-3|-
CAWSVGLAGTDTQYF
TGTGCCTGGAGTGTCGGTCTTGCCGGCACAGATACGCAGTATTTT
>TRBV4-1|-|TRBJ2-5|-
CASSQVRRFQETQYF
TGCGCCAGCAGCCAAGTACGGCGCTTTCAAGAGACCCAGTACTTC
>TRBV4-1|-|TRBJ2-7|TRBD2
CASSQDRTSGGLYEQYF
TGCGCCAGCAGCCAAGATAGGACTAGCGGGGGTCTCTACGAGCAGTACTTC
>TRBV7-6|-|TRBJ2-3|TRBD1
CASSLSGDRGTDTQYF
TGTGCCAGCAGCTTAAGCGGTGACAGGGGCACAGATACGCAGTATTTT
>TRBV5-1|once|TRBJ2-2|TRBD2
CASSSRTSTGELFF
TGCGCCAGCAGCTCCAGGACTAGCACCGGGGAGCTGTTTTTT
>TRBV27|-|TRBJ2-6|-
CASSFSGANVLTF
TGTGCCAGCAGTTTCTCTGGGGCCAACGTCCTGACTTTC
>TRBV19|once|TRBJ2-2|-
CASSPLAPFRLFF
TGTGCCAGTAGTCCGTTGGCCCCCTTTAGGCTGTTTTTT
>TRBV29-1|-|TRBJ2-5|-
CSAVPGHLLVKETQYF
TGCAGCGCCGTCCCGGGACACTTGCTTGTTAAAGAGACCCAGTACTTC
>TRBV6-1|few|TRBJ1-1|-
CASRPQAFF
TGTGCCAGCAGGCCCCAAGCTTTCTTT
>TRBV15|-|TRBJ2-1|TRBD1
CATSLDRGRAYNEQFF
TGTGCCACCAGCCTAGACAGGGGGCGCGCCTACAATGAGCAGTTCTTC
>TRBV6-5|-|TRBJ2-4|-
CASSFTPENIQYF
TGTGCCAGCAGTTTCACCCCAGAAAACATTCAGTACTTC
>TRBV4-3|-|TRBJ2-2|-
CASSQDKNTGELFF
TGCGCCAGCAGCCAAGACAAGAACACCGGGGAGCTGTTTTTT
>TRBV7-2|-|TRBJ2-2|TRBD2
CASSDRLAGGPNTGELFF
TGTGCCAGCAGCGATCGACTAGCGGGGGGTCCGAACACCGGGGAGCTGTTTTTT
>TRBV11-2|-|TRBJ2-5|-
CASSLDSIGQETQYF
TGTGCCAGCAGCTTAGATTCGATAGGGCAAGAGACCCAGTACTTC
>TRBV11-2|-|TRBJ2-7|TRBD1
CASSSRGHEQYF
TGTGCCAGCAGCTCCAGGGGGCACGAGCAGTACTTC
>TRBV9|-|TRBJ1-6|-
CASSGGGARDSPLHF
TGTGCCAGCAGCGGCGGGGGGGCGCGGGATTCACCCCTCCACTTT
>TRBV5-5|-|TRBJ1-5|-
CASSLASGVQPQHF
TGTGCCAGCAGCTTGGCGTCTGGGGTTCAGCCCCAGCATTTT
>TRBV30|-|TRBJ2-4|TRBD1
CAWSRQGAGDIQYF
TGTGCCTGGAGTCGACAGGGGGCTGGTGACATTCAGTACTTC
>TRBV21-1|-|TRBJ1-1|-
CASSPPGTGNTEAFF
TGTGCCAGCAGCCCCCCCGGGACAGGGAACACTGAAGCTTTCTTT
>TRBV27|-|TRBJ2-3|-
CASSLAATGGTDTQYF
TGTGCCAGCAGTTTAGCGGCTACCGGGGGCACAGATACGCAGTATTTT
>TRBV7-3|-|TRBJ2-3|TRBD2
CASSLIPLAGGSDTQYF
TGTGCCAGCAGCCTTATACCCCTAGCGGGGGGCTCAGATACGCAGTATTTT
>TRBV29-1|-|TRBJ2-5|-
CSVDRSEETQYF
TGCAGCGTTGATCGCAGCGAAGAGACCCAGTACTTC
>TRBV5-4|-|TRBJ2-1|TRBD2
CASSLGRGADNEQFF
TGTGCCAGCAGCTTGGGGCGGGGGGCCGACAATGAGCAGTTCTTC
>TRBV5-1|-|TRBJ2-5|TRBD1
CASSRGDREGETQYF
TGCGCCAGCAGCAGAGGGGACAGGGAAGGAGAGACCCAGTACTTC
>TRBV11-2|-|TRBJ2-2|-
CASSFLVPERELFF
TGTGCCAGCAGCTTTCTGGTCCCCGAAAGGGAGCTGTTTTTT
>TRBV15|-|TRBJ2-7|-
CATSRDPGVTYEQYF
TGTGCCACCAGCAGAGATCCGGGGGTGACCTACGAGCAGTACTTC
>TRBV6-5|-|TRBJ2-7|-
CASSSPGVLGYEQYF
TGTGCCAGCAGTTCCCCAGGGGTCCTCGGGTACGAGCAGTACTTC
>TRBV2|-|TRBJ2-1|TRBD2
CAATGGTDEQFF
TGTGCCGCGACGGGGGGGACGGATGAGCAGTTCTTC
>TRBV7-2|-|TRBJ1-2|TRBD1
CASSPRTGGGYTF
TGTGCCAGCAGCCCTCGGACAGGGGGGGGCTACACCTTC
>TRBV19|-|TRBJ1-1|-
CASSIGQPTEAFF
TGTGCCAGTAGTATAGGACAGCCCACTGAAGCTTTCTTT
>TRBV30|-|TRBJ1-2|-
CAWSGGYGYTF
TGTGCCTGGAGTGGAGGGTATGGCTACACCTTC
>TRBV28|-|TRBJ2-7|TRBD1
CATGQGNEQYF
TGTGCCACCGGACAGGGAAACGAGCAGTACTTC
>TRBV2|once|TRBJ1-2|-
CASSEGRNYGYTF
TGTGCCAGCAGTGAAGGACGGAACTATGGCTACACCTTC
>TRBV6-6|-|TRBJ2-5|-
CASRPQGEGETQYF
TGTGCCAGCAGGCCCCAGGGGGAGGGAGAGACCCAGTACTTC
>TRBV4-2|-|TRBJ1-3|-
CASSQVGAGNTIYF
TGTGCCAGCAGCCAAGTGGGGGCCGGAAACACCATATATTTT
>TRBV30|-|TRBJ2-1|-
CAWSVMEIIGPVVNEQFF
TGTGCCTGGAGTGTAATGGAAATTATAGGACCCGTGGTCAATGAGCAGTTCTTC
>TRBV7-9|-|TRBJ1-2|-
CASSPLGPNGYTF
TGTGCCAGCAGCCCTCTGGGACCGAATGGCTACACCTTC
>TRBV7-6|-|TRBJ2-2|TRBD2
CASSHRAGGPGELFF
TGTGCCAGCAGCCATCGGGCGGGGGGCCCCGGGGAGCTGTTTTTT
>TRBV4-2|-|TRBJ2-2|TRBD2
CASSQDKASAGGVGGELFF
TGTGCCAGCAGCCAAGATAAAGCTTCGGCGGGGGGCGTGGGCGGGGAGCTGTTTTTT
>TRBV28|-|TRBJ2-3|-
CASSSWVGDGGTDTQYF
TGTGCCAGCAGTTCCTGGGTCGGGGACGGTGGCACAGATACGCAGTATTTT
>TRBV7-9|few|TRBJ1-6|-
CASSSLSPLHF
TGTGCCAGCAGCTCACTATCACCCCTCCACTTT
>TRBV10-3|once|TRBJ2-1|TRBD2
CAIKTSGGRYEQFF
TGTGCCATCAAGACTAGCGGGGGGCGGTATGAGCAGTTCTTC
>TRBV6-1|-|TRBJ1-2|TRBD1
CASSEGDRGRYGYTF
TGTGCCAGCAGTGAAGGGGACAGGGGAAGGTATGGCTACACCTTC
>TRBV28|-|TRBJ2-5|-
CASSIGGLTGGTQYF
TGTGCCAGCAGCATCGGGGGGCTCACCGGAGGGACCCAGTACTTC
>TRBV5-4|-|TRBJ1-6|-
CASSSHRSSYNSPLHF
TGTGCCAGCAGCTCCCACAGGAGCTCCTATAATTCACCCCTCCACTTT
>TRBV11-3|-|TRBJ2-2|-
CASSLGRNTGELFF
TGTGCCAGCAGCTTAGGTCGGAACACCGGGGAGCTGTTTTTT
>TRBV5-1|-|TRBJ2-5|TRBD2
CASSLDPSGGPPQYF
TGCGCCAGCAGCTTGGACCCTAGCGGGGGCCCCCCCCAGTACTTC
>TRBV6-5|once|TRBJ1-2|-
CASSYGNYGYTF
TGTGCCAGCAGTTACGGGAACTATGGCTACACCTTC
>TRBV11-2|-|TRBJ2-5|-
CASSFGSQETQYF
TGTGCCAGCAGCTTCGGGTCACAAGAGACCCAGTACTTC
>TRBV13|-|TRBJ2-5|TRBD2
CASSPQLGLEETQYF
TGTGCCAGCAGCCCGCAACTCGGACTAGAAGAGACCCAGTACTTC
>TRBV2|-|TRBJ2-7|TRBD1
CARGTGGSYEQYF
TGTGCCAGAGGGACAGGGGGGAGCTACGAGCAGTACTTC
>TRBV6-5|few|TRBJ1-2|TRBD1
CASRGQGISGYTF
TGTGCCAGCAGGGGACAGGGTATTTCTGGCTACACCTTC
>TRBV28|-|TRBJ1-2|-
CASSLGRDYGYTF
TGTGCCAGCAGTTTAGGAAGGGACTATGGCTACACCTTC
>TRBV29-1|-|TRBJ1-5|-
CSAGHSNQPQHF
TGCAGCGCCGGACATAGCAATCAGCCCCAGCATTTT
>TRBV27|-|TRBJ1-2|-
CASSLSVEYSRASYGYTF
TGTGCCAGCAGTTTATCGGTAGAGTACAGTCGAGCCAGTTATGGCTACACCTTC
>TRBV7-8|-|TRBJ2-3|-
CASSLTGKDTQYF
TGTGCCAGCAGCTTAACGGGGAAGGATACGCAGTATTTT
>TRBV21-1|-|TRBJ2-5|-
CASIQGGETQYF
TGTGCCAGCATCCAAGGGGGCGAGACCCAGTACTTC